This T cell receptor beta chain was recorded in a study of cytomegalovirus exposure and HLA in healthy donors. Regarding the study as a whole: The authors enumerated some 170 TCR beta chains as linked to cytomegalovirus. Most TCR sequences proved rare, with some public TCRs found in many donors. The classifier reportedly diagnosed cytomegalovirus status with high specificity and sensitivity.

V was pared by 0 bases and J by 8 bases, with 7 bases of the junction left unmatched. There are 16 residues in the CDR3. Germline lookup yields CDR1 WSHSY and CDR2 SAAADI. Libraries were prepared by immunoSEQ multiplex PCR; TCRdb keeps only in-frame clonotypes and omits some of them. The sample holds 70,000 to 75,000 clones, around 94% seen once. This clone was recorded once. Its antigen is still unknown. This sequence joins TRBV10-2 and TRBJ2-1; 10 nucleotides agree with TRBD2. The source material was PBMCs. The sequence came from a woman under 30 in good health and CMV-seropositive. CDR3 sequence reads: CASSESKRGGLDEQFF. Here the CDR3 DNA reads TGCGCCAGCAGTGAGTCCAAGCGGGGGGGCCTCGATGAGCAGTTCTTC.